The 27 T cell receptor beta chains given below trace back to one sample, sequenced in a study of shared clonotypes between healthy human individuals. Clones were sequenced by immunoSEQ multiplex PCR, and TCRdb holds only the in-frame ones, with some missing. The sample shows about 960,000 clones, about 80% of them seen only once. Sequencing input: memory CD4+ T cells sorted from blood. Subset indicated: CD45RA-negative fraction. The receptor set was obtained from a man aged 18 to 30 in good health.

The chain links TRBV5-1 to TRBJ1-6; TRBD1 might be the D (6 bases). The CDR3 is made up of 16 amino acids. The germline V gene encodes CDR1 SGHRS and CDR2 YFSETQ. V was pared by 0 bases and J by 7 bases, with 14 bases between. The CDR3 coding sequence is TGCGCCAGCAGCTTGGAGGCGTCAGGGGTCAATTCACCCCTCCACTTT. It codes for CASSLEASGVNSPLHF.

The CDR3 DNA reads as TGTGCCAGCGGGGTCTCCTACAATGAGCAGTTCTTC. Translated, it gives CASGVSYNEQFF. This rearrangement joins TRBV6-1 to TRBJ2-1; D is unresolved. The CDR3 has 12 residues. Between the trimmed V and J ends, which lost 8 bases and 0 bases, there was a span of 5 bases. Germline CDR1 MNHNS, CDR2 SASEGT.

In this sample, this clone turned up once. The chain employs TRBV30 and TRBJ1-2; D might be TRBD1 (6 bases). The CDR3 totals 15 residues. Deletions cut 8 bases from V and 6 bases from J, with 25 bases between. Germline V gene lookup returns CDR1 GTSNPN and CDR2 SVGIG (reference sequence). The CDR3 is CALSQTTGGGHGYTF. CDR3 sequence (DNA): TGTGCCCTATCCCAAACGACAGGAGGGGGGCATGGCTACACCTTC.

The chain has TRBV5-1 and TRBJ1-5; D perhaps matches TRBD1 (5 bases). This CDR3 is built from 15 residues. V lost 4 bases to trimming and J lost 8 bases, with 19 bases between them. The V gene's germline CDR1 is SGHRS and CDR2 YFSETQ. CDR3 DNA sequence: TGCGCCAGCAGCCCTACGGGCGGGGCAATGGAGCCCCAGCATTTT. The encoded protein is CASSPTGGAMEPQHF. The whole variable domain, filled in from reference TRBV5-1 and TRBJ1-5, reads KAGVTQTPRYLIKTRGQQVTLSCSPISGHRSVSWYQQTPGQGLQFLFEYFSETQRNKGNFPGRFSGRQFSNSRSEMNVSTLELGDSALYLCASSPTGGAMEPQHFGDGTRLSIL.

J is TRBJ2-2 and V is TRBV28; perhaps TRBD2 as D (6 bases). The CDR3 has 15 amino acids. Trimming cost V 6 bases and J 6 bases, with 17 bases left between them. Germline V gene data show CDR1 as MDHEN and CDR2 as SYDVKM. CDR3 protein: CASSTSTKAAGELFF. CDR3 DNA sequence: TGTGCCAGCAGCACTAGCACAAAAGCTGCCGGGGAGCTGTTTTTT.

Details on this clone: The identical CDR3 is also encoded by other nucleotide sequences in the sample. The chain links TRBV30 to TRBJ1-1; 8 positions match TRBD1. V trimming: 3 bases; J trimming: 3 bases; junction bases outside the gene matches: 6. This CDR3 spans 14 amino acids. Germline-derived CDR1 and CDR2 are GTSNPN and SVGIG (reference sequence). The DNA for the CDR3 is TGTGCCTGGAGCGTGGACAGGGCTTACACTGAAGCTTTCTTT. This sequence encodes CAWSVDRAYTEAFF.

This chain uses TRBV20-1 with TRBJ2-1; D is undetermined. There are 11 residues in the CDR3. Trimming took 0 bases from V and 8 from J, leaving 5 bases between them. Germline loops: CDR1 DFQATT, CDR2 SNEGSKA (reference sequence). The CDR3 DNA reads as TGCAGTGCTAGAGATTACCATGAGCAGTTCTTC. It yields the protein CSARDYHEQFF.

CDR3 in DNA: TGTGCCAGCAGCTTAGCGGAGGGGCGGAATGAGCAGTTCTTC. Translating gives CASSLAEGRNEQFF. This chain uses TRBV7-9 with TRBJ2-1; a possible D gene is TRBD2 (6 bases). The CDR3 consists of 14 residues. CDR1 and CDR2 from the germline V gene are SEHNR and FQNEAQ (reference sequence). The V end was cut by 0 bases, the J end by 7 bases, with 10 bases between.

The chain recombines TRBV19 with TRBJ1-4; D is possibly TRBD1 (5 bases). Per the germline V gene, CDR1 is LNHDA and CDR2 is SQIVND (reference sequence). The CDR3 runs to 13 residues. V gave up 9 bases and J gave up 8 bases, with 16 bases separating them. The CDR3 coding sequence is TGTGCCAGCGGGACCCCGGGGAGAGAAAAACTGTTTTTT. This gives the protein CASGTPGREKLFF.

The chain uses TRBV5-4 and TRBJ1-5; 10 bases align to TRBD1. J gave up 6 bases and V 5 bases, and 8 bases lay outside the gene matches. This CDR3 comprises 15 residues. Germline-derived CDR1 and CDR2 are SGHNT and YYREEE (reference sequence). The CDR3 DNA sequence: TGTGCCAGCAGTTCAGACAGGGGGCAGGGTCAGCCCCAGCATTTT. Encoded protein: CASSSDRGQGQPQHF.

Comments on this clone: The same CDR3 arises from other DNA sequences in this sample as well. J is TRBJ1-5 and V is TRBV10-3; TRBD1 matches at 9 bases. The CDR3 runs 15 residues. Germline V CDR1 and CDR2: ENHRY, SYGVKD. V shed 0 bases and J 4 bases; nucleotides not matched to a gene: 1. Here the CDR3 DNA reads TGTGCCATCAGTGAGTCGGGACAGGGAAATCAGCCCCAGCATTTT. It translates to CAISESGQGNQPQHF.

The chain carries TRBV5-1 and TRBJ2-5; 8 bases are a match to TRBD2. CDR1 is SGHRS, CDR2 YFSETQ, per germline. This CDR3 has 19 amino acids. V shed 2 bases and J 7 bases; nucleotides not matched to a gene: 22. Here the CDR3 reads CASSLLPIAGGPEGGTQYF. In DNA, the CDR3 is TGCGCCAGCAGCTTACTCCCCATTGCGGGGGGACCTGAGGGTGGGACCCAGTACTTC.

V usage is TRBV5-4 and J usage is TRBJ2-7; 12 positions agree with TRBD1. Germline V gene sequence: CDR1 SGHNT, CDR2 YYREEE (reference sequence). The trim removed 4 bases at V and 5 bases at J, leaving 13 bases unmatched. The CDR3 has 17 amino acids. The CDR3 here is CASSPGGQGAVRDEQYF. The CDR3, as DNA: TGTGCCAGCAGCCCCGGGGGACAGGGGGCGGTTAGGGACGAGCAGTACTTC.

The chain carries TRBV30 and TRBJ2-5; D may correspond to TRBD1 or TRBD2 (7 bases each). With 8 bases removed from V and 2 bases from J, the gap between germline ends came to 15 bases. Looked up from germline, CDR1 is GTSNPN and CDR2 is SVGIG (reference sequence). This CDR3 comprises 13 residues. The CDR3 DNA reads TGTGCCAGCGGGACAGTCTTACAAGAGACCCAGTACTTC. It yields the protein CASGTVLQETQYF. The full variable domain, with the rest looked up from reference TRBV30 and TRBJ2-5, is SQTIHQWPATLVQPVGSPLSLECTVEGTSNPNLYWYRQAAGRGLQLLFYSVGIGQISSEVPQNLSASRPQDRQFILSSKKLLLSDSGFYLCASGTVLQETQYFGPGTRLLVL.

This chain connects TRBV6-1 to TRBJ1-5, with D maybe TRBD1 (6 bases). Germline values: CDR1 MNHNS, CDR2 SASEGT. The CDR3 runs to 13 residues. V lost 8 bases to trimming and J lost 4 bases, with 12 bases between them. The DNA for the CDR3 is TGTGCCAGCGAAGCGGGACATAATCAGCCCCAGCATTTT. Protein product: CASEAGHNQPQHF.

The chain employs TRBV2 and TRBJ2-1; 10 bases are shared with TRBD1. The V gene's germline CDR1 is SNHLY and CDR2 FYNNEI. Trimming removed 7 bases from V and 1 base from J; junction bases left unmatched: 4. This CDR3 is built from 15 residues. The CDR3 DNA is TGTGCCAGCACTAAGGGACAGGGGTCCTACAATGAGCAGTTCTTC. Translating it yields CASTKGQGSYNEQFF. Variable domain in full (rest from reference TRBV2 and TRBJ2-1): EPEVTQTPSHQVTQMGQEVILRCVPISNHLYFYWYRQILGQKVEFLVSFYNNEISEKSEIFDDQFSVERPDGSNFTLKIRSTKLEDSAMYFCASTKGQGSYNEQFFGPGTRLTVL.

Comments on this clone: The same CDR3 is also encoded by other DNA sequences in this sample. The CDR3 region is CASSSNTEAFF. Written as DNA, the CDR3 is TGTGCCAGCAGTTCGAACACTGAAGCTTTCTTT. The V call is TRBV6-1, the J call TRBJ1-1; D ambiguous. The germline V gene encodes CDR1 MNHNS and CDR2 SASEGT. CDR3 size: 11 residues. Trimming shortened V by 5 bases and J by 1 base, and 2 bases separated the two germline ends.

The chain is built from TRBV7-2 and TRBJ2-7; 9 bases line up with TRBD1. The CDR3 runs 15 residues. Trimming took 1 base from V and 5 from J; bases not matched to a gene: 6. Germline V CDR1 and CDR2: SGHTA, FQGNSA. This CDR3 is CASSLGSGTGNEQYF. The DNA for the CDR3 is TGTGCCAGCAGCTTAGGCAGCGGGACAGGGAACGAGCAGTACTTC.

This clone was detected once. The rearrangement links TRBV9 to TRBJ2-3; TRBD2 matches at 12 bases. V lost 3 bases and J lost 2; bases outside the gene matches: 4. This CDR3 has 16 amino acids. The V gene's germline CDR1 is SGDLS and CDR2 YYNGEE. CDR3 region: CASSARTSGNTDTQYF. CDR3 in DNA: TGTGCCAGCAGCGCTCGGACTAGCGGGAACACAGATACGCAGTATTTT.

This clone was observed a single time. The chain links TRBV5-4 to TRBJ2-7; 7 bases agree with TRBD2. The CDR3 consists of 14 residues. Germline CDR1 SGHNT, CDR2 YYREEE (reference sequence). With V trimmed by 3 bases and J by 5 bases, 8 bases remained unmatched. The CDR3 protein is CASSSVGGSHEQYF. The DNA for the CDR3 is TGTGCCAGCAGCTCGGTCGGCGGGAGCCACGAGCAGTACTTC.

The genes are TRBV5-5 and TRBJ2-7; unclear D gene. Germline V CDR1 and CDR2: SGHKS, YYEKEE (reference sequence). Trimming pared 0 bases from V and 0 bases from J, leaving 10 bases between. The CDR3 spans 15 residues. CDR3 nucleotides: TGTGCCAGCAGCTTGGTGGCGTCGAGCTCCTACGAGCAGTACTTC. Translated: CASSLVASSSYEQYF.

This clone was found a few times. The CDR3, as DNA: TGCAGCGTTGAAGCAGGGAGAAATGGCTACACCTTC. It encodes CSVEAGRNGYTF. The rearrangement uses TRBV29-1 and TRBJ1-2; TRBD1 might be the D (5 bases). The V gene lost 1 base and the J gene lost 6 bases, with 9 bases spanning the gap. The CDR3 has 12 residues. Germline V gene data show CDR1 as SQVTM and CDR2 as ANQGSEA.

The rearrangement links TRBV11-2 to TRBJ1-4; D possibly corresponds to TRBD1 (5 bases). The V gene's germline CDR1 is SGHAT and CDR2 FQNNGV. The ends were cut back, 5 bases at V and 6 bases at J, with 13 bases in the middle. The CDR3 consists of 14 residues. Here the CDR3 DNA reads TGTGCCAGCAGCCGATCCGGGACTTATGAAAAACTGTTTTTT. Its protein is CASSRSGTYEKLFF.

This sequence joins TRBV6-1 and TRBJ2-2, with D perhaps being TRBD1 or TRBD2 (5 bases each). CDR1 is MNHNS, CDR2 SASEGT, per germline. Trimming shortened V by 7 bases and J by 6 bases, and 12 bases separated the two germline ends. This CDR3 has 13 residues. In DNA, the CDR3 is TGTGCCAGCATTGGGCGAGGGGCCGGGGAGCTGTTTTTT. The encoded protein is CASIGRGAGELFF.

In DNA, the CDR3 is TGTGCCTGGGGGACCGGCATTAGCTCCTATAATTCACCCCTCCACTTT. As protein: CAWGTGISSYNSPLHF. The rearrangement links TRBV30 to TRBJ1-6; possibly TRBD1 for D (5 bases). There are 16 residues in the CDR3. Looked up from germline, CDR1 is GTSNPN and CDR2 is SVGIG (reference sequence). V was trimmed by 5 bases and J by 0 bases, leaving 14 bases between them.

This clone was picked up a small number of times. The CDR3 region is CAWGPQGSPPRQYF. The CDR3 nucleotides are TGTGCCTGGGGCCCTCAGGGATCTCCCCCGCGCCAGTACTTC. J is TRBJ2-7 and V is TRBV30, with D maybe TRBD1 (5 bases). Trimming shortened V by 5 bases and J by 10 bases, and 24 bases separated the two germline ends. The length of the CDR3 is 14 residues. The germline V gene encodes CDR1 GTSNPN and CDR2 SVGIG (reference sequence).

This sequence joins TRBV2 and TRBJ1-5; TRBD1 agrees at 9 bases. J lost 8 bases, V lost 6 bases, and 14 bases had no gene match. From germline, CDR1 is SNHLY and CDR2 FYNNEI. The CDR3 is 16 amino acids. The CDR3 nucleotides read TGTGCCAGCAGCGAAACACAGGGGGCGCCTCGGGAGCCCCAGCATTTT. As protein: CASSETQGAPREPQHF.